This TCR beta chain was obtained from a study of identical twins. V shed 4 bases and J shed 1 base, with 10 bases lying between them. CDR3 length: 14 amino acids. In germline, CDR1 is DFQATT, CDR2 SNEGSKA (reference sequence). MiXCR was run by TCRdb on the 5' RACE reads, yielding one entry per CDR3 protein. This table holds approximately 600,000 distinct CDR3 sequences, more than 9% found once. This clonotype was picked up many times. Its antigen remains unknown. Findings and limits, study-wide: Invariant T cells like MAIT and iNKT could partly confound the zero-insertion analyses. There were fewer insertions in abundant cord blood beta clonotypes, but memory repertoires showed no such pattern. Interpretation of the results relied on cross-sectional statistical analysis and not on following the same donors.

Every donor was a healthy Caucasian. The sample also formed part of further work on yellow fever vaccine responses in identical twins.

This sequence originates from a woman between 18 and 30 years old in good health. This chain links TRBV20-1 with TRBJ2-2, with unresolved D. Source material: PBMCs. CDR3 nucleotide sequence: TGCAGTGCTATAGGGCCGAAGAACACCGGGGAGCTGTTTTTT. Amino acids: CSAIGPKNTGELFF.